Shown below are 17 T cell receptor beta chains from a single sample sequenced in a study of T cell changes during pregnancy in multiple sclerosis. This table comes from immunoSEQ multiplex PCR, and its TCRdb copy is limited to in-frame clones, with some not included. The data hold 65,000 to 90,000 clones, with roughly 92% observed a single time. Sequences were derived from peripheral blood, sampled in the second trimester of pregnancy. Receptors were obtained from a female donor with multiple sclerosis, enrolled in a pregnancy study.

This chain links TRBV7-3 with TRBJ1-6; TRBD1 matches 8 bases. With 4 bases clipped from V and 14 bases from J, the junction kept 13 bases outside the gene matches. Germline CDR1 and CDR2: SGHTA and FQGTGA. The CDR3 contains 15 residues. In DNA form, the CDR3 reads TGTGCCAGCAGCTCCGGACAGGGCCCCGATACAGCCCTCCACTTT. This sequence encodes CASSSGQGPDTALHF.

This chain joins TRBV7-2 and TRBJ2-7; D remains unclear. CDR3 length equals 13 residues. Germline V gene lookup returns CDR1 SGHTA and CDR2 FQGNSA. V gave up 5 bases and J gave up 1 base, with 9 bases separating them. The CDR3 is CASSLVESYEQYF. The CDR3 nucleotides read TGTGCCAGCAGCCTCGTAGAGTCCTACGAGCAGTACTTC.

The CDR3 loop is CASSLGLAGGNEQFF. CDR3 coding DNA: TGTGCCAGCAGCTTGGGACTAGCGGGGGGGAATGAGCAGTTCTTC. The chain carries TRBV13 and TRBJ2-1; 16 bases fit TRBD2. The V segment lost 3 bases and the J segment 7 bases; nucleotides outside the gene matches: 0. The CDR3 consists of 15 residues. The germline CDR1 and CDR2 sequences are PRHDT and FYEKMQ (reference sequence). Variable domain in full (rest from reference TRBV13 and TRBJ2-1): AAGVIQSPRHLIKEKRETATLKCYPIPRHDTVYWYQQGPGQDPQFLISFYEKMQSDKGSIPDRFSAQQFSDYHSELNMSSLELGDSALYFCASSLGLAGGNEQFFGPGTRLTVL.

The chain uses TRBV7-2 and TRBJ1-1; D gene uncertain. The V end was cut by 6 bases, the J end by 0 bases, with 11 bases between. The CDR3 totals 14 residues. CDR1 and CDR2 from the germline V gene are SGHTA and FQGNSA. The CDR3 DNA is TGTGCCAGCAGGGCCCGAAACCTGAACACTGAAGCTTTCTTT. Translated, it gives CASRARNLNTEAFF.

V gene TRBV11-2 combines with J gene TRBJ1-2; 8 bases fit TRBD1. J was trimmed by 4 bases and V by 4 bases; bases with no gene match: 2. From germline, CDR1 is SGHAT and CDR2 FQNNGV. The CDR3 is made up of 13 amino acids. The CDR3 is CASSWGTGYGYTF. CDR3 in DNA: TGTGCCAGCAGCTGGGGGACAGGCTATGGCTACACCTTC.

The gene calls are TRBV28 and TRBJ1-2, with unresolved D. CDR3 length: 14 amino acids. Trimming pared 5 bases from V and 0 bases from J, leaving 10 bases between. Germline values: CDR1 MDHEN, CDR2 SYDVKM. The DNA of the CDR3 is TGTGCCAGCAGTACGGTGATGGCTAACTATGGCTACACCTTC. Translation: CASSTVMANYGYTF.

The chain couples TRBV7-9 to TRBJ2-1; 10 bases line up with TRBD2. The CDR3 length is 19 residues. The V and J ends lost 4 bases and 0 bases, in that order; junction bases with no gene match: 12. From germline, CDR1 is SEHNR and CDR2 FQNEAQ (reference sequence). As DNA, the CDR3 is TGTGCCAGCAGCTCCACAACTCCGGGACTAGCGTTCTCCTACAATGAGCAGTTCTTC. Protein product: CASSSTTPGLAFSYNEQFF.

The rearrangement joins TRBV4-3 to TRBJ2-1; the match to TRBD1 covers 11 bases. CDR3 length: 15 amino acids. Germline values: CDR1 LGHNA, CDR2 YSLEER. The V gene end was trimmed by 4 bases and the J gene end by 7 bases; junction bases not matched to a gene: 6. The CDR3 protein is CASSLFGQGANEQFF. CDR3 DNA: TGCGCCAGCAGCCTCTTCGGACAGGGGGCGAATGAGCAGTTCTTC.

This sequence joins TRBV18 and TRBJ1-3; 8 nucleotides line up with TRBD1. The CDR3 loop spans 17 amino acids. V shed 0 bases, J shed 0 bases, and the junction held 4 bases outside the gene matches. In germline, CDR1 is KGHSH, CDR2 LQKENI. This CDR3 is CASSPPTGGNSGNTIYF. The CDR3 nucleotides are TGTGCCAGCTCACCACCAACAGGGGGAAACTCTGGAAACACCATATATTTT.

The J gene is TRBJ1-2, the V gene TRBV11-2, with unresolved D. Per the germline V gene, CDR1 is SGHAT and CDR2 is FQNNGV. This CDR3 contains 13 residues. The V end was cut by 5 bases, the J end by 6 bases, with 13 bases between. CDR3 DNA sequence: TGTGCCAGCAGCCTCGACTTCGGGAATGGCTACACCTTC. It yields the protein CASSLDFGNGYTF.

The chain carries TRBV5-6 and TRBJ1-2; weak D call: TRBD1 (6 bases). Germline CDR1 and CDR2: SGHDT and YYEEEE. V dropped 1 base and J dropped 4 bases, with 8 bases sitting between them. This CDR3 contains 13 residues. The CDR3 DNA reads as TGTGCCAGCAGCTTGCCAGGGGTCTATGGCTACACCTTC. The encoded protein is CASSLPGVYGYTF. The whole variable domain, remainder taken from reference TRBV5-6 and TRBJ1-2, is DAGVTQSPTHLIKTRGQQVTLRCSPKSGHDTVSWYQQALGQGPQFIFQYYEEEERQRGNFPDRFSGHQFPNYSSELNVNALLLGDSALYLCASSLPGVYGYTFGSGTRLTVV.

The genes are TRBV5-1 and TRBJ2-1; 9 bases align to TRBD2. CDR3 length: 15 amino acids. The germline V gene encodes CDR1 SGHRS and CDR2 YFSETQ. V shed 0 bases and J 9 bases; nucleotides not matched to a gene: 7. This CDR3 is CASSLEVAGEGEQFF. The DNA for the CDR3 is TGCGCCAGCAGCTTGGAGGTAGCGGGAGAGGGTGAGCAGTTCTTC.

This clone was detected only once. This rearrangement joins TRBV4-1 to TRBJ2-3; D ambiguous. CDR1 is MGHRA and CDR2 is YSYEKL in the germline V gene. The CDR3 has 14 residues. V lost 4 bases and J 3 bases, leaving 11 bases between the germline ends. The CDR3 reads CASSPKRETDTQYF. The CDR3 nucleotides are TGCGCCAGCAGCCCCAAGCGCGAAACAGATACGCAGTATTTT.

The chain carries TRBV2 and TRBJ2-5; D uncertain. This CDR3 region has 14 residues. The V end was cut by 7 bases, the J end by 5 bases, with 17 bases between. Germline V gene sequence: CDR1 SNHLY, CDR2 FYNNEI. The CDR3 is CASKVVAPPETQYF. CDR3 in DNA: TGTGCCAGCAAGGTGGTAGCCCCACCGGAGACCCAGTACTTC.

The genes are TRBV7-9 and TRBJ2-3; perhaps TRBD1 as D (6 bases). From germline, CDR1 is SEHNR and CDR2 FQNEAQ (reference sequence). The V gene lost 6 bases and the J gene lost 0 bases, with 7 bases spanning the gap. This CDR3 region has 13 residues. The CDR3 bases are TGTGCCAGCAGGGGGGCTAGCACAGATACGCAGTATTTT. Amino acid sequence: CASRGASTDTQYF.

The chain couples TRBV6-1 to TRBJ1-1, with TRBD1 identical over 8 bases. The CDR3 extends over 15 amino acids. CDR1 and CDR2 (germline): MNHNS, SASEGT. Germline trimming cut 1 base from V and 6 bases from J; bases unmatched to any gene: 7. The CDR3 DNA follows: TGTGCCAGCAGTGAAGTGGGCAGGGGGCTGCCTGAAGCTTTCTTT. It translates to CASSEVGRGLPEAFF.

The chain carries TRBV7-3 and TRBJ2-1, with 9 bases identical to TRBD2. The germline gives CDR1 SGHTA, CDR2 FQGTGA. Trimming took 2 bases from V and 7 from J; bases not matched to a gene: 6. CDR3 length: 15 amino acids. CDR3 sequence: CASSLGGGAGNEQFF. The DNA of the CDR3 is TGTGCCAGCAGCTTAGGCGGGGGGGCTGGGAATGAGCAGTTCTTC.